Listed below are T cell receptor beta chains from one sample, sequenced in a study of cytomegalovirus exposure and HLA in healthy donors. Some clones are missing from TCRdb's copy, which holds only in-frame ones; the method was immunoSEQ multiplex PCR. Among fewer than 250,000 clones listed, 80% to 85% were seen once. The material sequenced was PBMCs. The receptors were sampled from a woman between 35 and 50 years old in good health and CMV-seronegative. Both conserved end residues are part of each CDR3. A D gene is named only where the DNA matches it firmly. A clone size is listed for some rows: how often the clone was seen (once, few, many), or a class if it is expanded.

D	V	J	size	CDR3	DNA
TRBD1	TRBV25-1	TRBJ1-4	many	CASNDRGNEKLFF	TGTGCCAGCAACGACAGGGGTAATGAAAAACTGTTTTTT
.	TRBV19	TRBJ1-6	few	CASSTRQGHVNSPLHF	TGTGCCAGTAGTACCCGCCAGGGTCACGTAAATTCACCCCTCCACTTT
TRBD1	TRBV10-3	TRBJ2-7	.	CAIGQGEGEQYF	TGTGCCATAGGACAGGGGGAGGGGGAGCAGTACTTC
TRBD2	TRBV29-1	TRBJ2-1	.	CSVAGGPTTTRPQDEQFF	TGCAGCGTCGCGGGAGGCCCAACCACTACCCGGCCACAAGATGAGCAGTTCTTC
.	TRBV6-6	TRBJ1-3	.	CASSYSGGSGNTIYF	TGTGCCAGCAGTTACTCGGGGGGCTCTGGAAACACCATATATTTT
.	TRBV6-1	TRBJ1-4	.	CASPSGVSTNEKLFF	TGTGCCAGTCCTTCGGGGGTTTCAACTAATGAAAAACTGTTTTTT
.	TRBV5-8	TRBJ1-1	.	CASSLRGNTEAFF	TGTGCCAGCAGCTTGCGGGGGAACACTGAAGCTTTCTTT
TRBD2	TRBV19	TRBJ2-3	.	CASSIGRTSGSTDTQYF	TGTGCCAGTAGTATAGGGCGGACTAGCGGGAGCACAGATACGCAGTATTTT
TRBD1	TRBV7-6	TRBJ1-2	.	CASSLAGGEHGYTF	TGTGCCAGCAGCTTAGCAGGGGGCGAACATGGCTACACCTTC
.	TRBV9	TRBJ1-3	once	CASSATGNSGNTIYF	TGTGCCAGCAGCGCTACAGGGAACTCTGGAAACACCATATATTTT
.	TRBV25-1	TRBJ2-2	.	CASSDRDSSFPLHF	TGTGCCAGCAGTGACCGGGACTCGTCCTTCCCCCTTCATTTT
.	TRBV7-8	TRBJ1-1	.	CASSFRDRAGNTEAFF	TGTGCCAGCAGCTTCAGAGATCGGGCGGGGAACACTGAAGCTTTCTTT
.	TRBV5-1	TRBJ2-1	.	CASVSPGQLNEQFF	TGCGCCAGCGTTTCCCCGGGACAACTCAATGAGCAGTTCTTC
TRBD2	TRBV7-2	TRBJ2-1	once	CASSPRDYNERQFF	TGTGCCAGCAGCCCCCGGGACTACAATGAGCGACAGTTCTTC
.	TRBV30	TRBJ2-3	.	CAWSVYVGVPDTQYF	TGTGCCTGGAGTGTATATGTGGGAGTACCAGATACGCAGTATTTT
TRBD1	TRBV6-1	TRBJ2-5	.	CASSGGQGGRETQYF	TGTGCCAGCAGTGGCGGACAGGGAGGACGGGAGACCCAGTACTTC
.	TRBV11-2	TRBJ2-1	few	CASSPLEGDGQSSYNEQFF	TGTGCCAGCAGCCCTCTCGAGGGGGACGGGCAGAGCTCCTACAATGAGCAGTTCTTC
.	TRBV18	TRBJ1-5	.	CASSLEQGLTGQPQHF	TGTGCCAGCTCACTCGAACAGGGTTTAACTGGGCAGCCCCAGCATTTT
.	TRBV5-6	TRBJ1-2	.	CASSPTGGGYTF	TGTGCCAGCAGCCCTACCGGGGGGGGCTACACCTTC
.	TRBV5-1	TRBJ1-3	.	CASSESGQLSGNTIYF	TGTGCCAGCAGCGAGAGTGGACAGCTCTCTGGAAACACCATATATTTT
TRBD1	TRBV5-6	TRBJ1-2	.	CASSRDRVSGYTF	TGTGCCAGCAGCCGGGACAGGGTGAGTGGCTACACCTTC
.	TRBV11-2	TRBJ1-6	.	CASSLEPNRTGSSKIPLHF	TGTGCCAGCAGCTTAGAGCCCAATCGAACAGGGTCGTCGAAGATACCCCTCCACTTT
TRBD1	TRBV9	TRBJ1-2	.	CASSTRDRGPSNYGYTF	TGTGCCAGCAGCACCCGGGACAGGGGGCCTTCAAACTATGGCTACACCTTC
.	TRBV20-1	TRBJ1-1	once	CSARGAGEAFF	TGCAGTGCTAGAGGTGCCGGTGAAGCTTTCTTT
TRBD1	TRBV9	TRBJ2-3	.	CASSVAIPTRATGTGLMNTQYF	TGTGCCAGCAGCGTAGCTATTCCCACTAGGGCTACGGGGACAGGGCTCATGAATACGCAGTATTTT
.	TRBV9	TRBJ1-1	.	CASSVSPTGQGGRDTEAFF	TGTGCCAGCAGCGTTTCTCCGACTGGGCAGGGTGGACGGGACACTGAAGCTTTCTTT
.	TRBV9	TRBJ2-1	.	CASSVGTTEGGPFF	TGTGCCAGCAGCGTTGGGACTACAGAAGGGGGGCCGTTCTTC
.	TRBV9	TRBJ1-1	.	CASSATRNTEAFF	TGTGCCAGCAGCGCGACACGGAACACTGAAGCTTTCTTT
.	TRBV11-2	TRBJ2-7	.	CASSLHYEQYF	TGTGCCAGCAGCCTACACTACGAGCAGTACTTC
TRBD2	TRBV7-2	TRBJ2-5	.	CASSAPGGETQYF	TGTGCCAGCAGCGCTCCGGGGGGGGAGACCCAGTACTTC
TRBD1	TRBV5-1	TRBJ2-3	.	CASSEGQVFTDTQYF	TGCGCCAGCAGCGAGGGACAGGTTTTCACAGATACGCAGTATTTT
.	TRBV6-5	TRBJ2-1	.	CASSEWVEELQFF	TGTGCCAGCAGTGAATGGGTTGAGGAGTTGCAGTTCTTC
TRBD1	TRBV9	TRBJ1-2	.	CASSVNQGAGSYGYTF	TGTGCCAGCAGCGTAAATCAGGGGGCAGGCTCCTATGGCTACACCTTC
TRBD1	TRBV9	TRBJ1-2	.	CASSVWGQGMLGYTF	TGTGCCAGCAGCGTTTGGGGACAGGGGATGCTTGGCTACACCTTC
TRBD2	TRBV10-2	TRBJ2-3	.	CASSDTIAGLGNTQYF	TGCGCCAGCAGTGATACAATAGCGGGGCTCGGGAATACGCAGTATTTT
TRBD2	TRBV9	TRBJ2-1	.	CASFGLAGGPSYNEQFF	TGTGCCAGCTTCGGACTAGCGGGAGGGCCGTCCTACAATGAGCAGTTCTTC
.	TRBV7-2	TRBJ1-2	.	CASSLNTDYGYTF	TGTGCCAGCAGCTTAAACACAGACTATGGCTACACCTTC
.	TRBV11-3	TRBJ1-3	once	CASSLESPTVANTIYF	TGTGCCAGCAGCTTAGAATCCCCGACGGTAGCGAACACCATATATTTT
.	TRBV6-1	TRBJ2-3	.	CASSPTDTQYF	TGTGCCAGCAGCCCTACGGATACGCAGTATTTT
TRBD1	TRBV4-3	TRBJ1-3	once	CASSPGGFGGNTIYF	TGCGCCAGCAGTCCAGGGGGCTTCGGAGGAAACACCATATATTTT
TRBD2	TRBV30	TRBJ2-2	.	CAWSGGRATGELFF	TGTGCCTGGAGTGGGGGGAGGGCCACCGGGGAGCTGTTTTTT
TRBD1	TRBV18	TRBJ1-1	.	CASSPGTGAVNTEAFF	TGTGCCAGCTCACCCGGGACAGGGGCGGTGAACACTGAAGCTTTCTTT
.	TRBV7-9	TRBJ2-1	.	CASSSSSRPGHFYNEQFF	TGTGCCAGCAGCTCTAGTTCAAGACCGGGACACTTTTACAATGAGCAGTTCTTC
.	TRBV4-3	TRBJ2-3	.	CASSQDHGRGDTQYF	TGCGCCAGCAGCCAAGATCACGGGAGAGGGGATACGCAGTATTTT
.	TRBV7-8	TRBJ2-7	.	CASSLEAGYSLEQYF	TGTGCCAGCAGCTTAGAAGCAGGGTACTCTCTCGAGCAGTACTTC
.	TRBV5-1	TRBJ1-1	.	CASSLGQALHMNTEAFF	TGCGCCAGCAGCTTGGGGCAGGCGCTACACATGAACACTGAAGCTTTCTTT
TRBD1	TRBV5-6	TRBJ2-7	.	CASRWGQGSYEQYF	TGTGCCAGCAGATGGGGACAGGGTTCCTACGAGCAGTACTTC
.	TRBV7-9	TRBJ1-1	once	CASYPITSGGGIAFF	TGTGCCAGCTACCCCATTACGTCGGGGGGGGGTATAGCTTTCTTT
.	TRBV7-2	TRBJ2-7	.	CASSIAGSTSYEQYF	TGTGCCAGCAGCATCGCCGGGAGTACGTCGTACGAGCAGTACTTC
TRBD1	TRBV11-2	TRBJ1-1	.	CASSSDPGQGPHF	TGTGCCAGCAGCTCCGACCCGGGACAGGGCCCCCATTTT
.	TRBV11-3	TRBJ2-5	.	CASSLDIGETQYF	TGTGCCAGCAGCTTAGATATCGGAGAGACCCAGTACTTC
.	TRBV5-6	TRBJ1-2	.	CASSFGRVYGYTF	TGTGCCAGCAGTTTTGGTCGGGTTTACGGCTACACCTTC
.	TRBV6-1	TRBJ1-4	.	CASRGQGGGEKLFF	TGTGCCAGCAGGGGACAAGGGGGGGGTGAAAAACTGTTTTTT
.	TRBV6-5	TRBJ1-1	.	CASRSYREGDTEAFF	TGTGCCAGCAGATCATACAGGGAAGGGGACACTGAAGCTTTCTTT